A single sample is the source of the 19 T cell receptor beta chains below, sequenced in a study of T cell responses to AZD1222 COVID-19 vaccine. Sequencing was performed with immunoSEQ multiplex PCR; in TCRdb, only in-frame clones are kept and a portion is missing. Of 110,000 or so clones in the sample, approximately 86% are singletons; the top ten hold 15% to 20%. The sequenced sample was peripheral blood, obtained 28 days after the second AZD1222 dose. The origin of the receptors is an adult who received the AZD1222 COVID-19 vaccine.

This chain uses TRBV5-1 with TRBJ2-5; D gene ambiguous. Germline V lookup: CDR1 SGHRS, CDR2 YFSETQ. This CDR3 region has 12 residues. Trimming cost V 4 bases and J 0 bases, with 4 bases left between them. CDR3 DNA sequence: TGCGCCAGCAGCGACAACCAAGAGACCCAGTACTTC. Its translation: CASSDNQETQYF.

V is TRBV18 and J is TRBJ1-4; TRBD1 is a possible D gene (5 bases). The V gene's germline CDR1 is KGHSH and CDR2 LQKENI. The CDR3 sequence is 14 residues long. The V gene lost 3 bases and the J gene lost 8 bases, with 13 bases spanning the gap. This CDR3 is CASSPGTGEEKLFF. CDR3 bases: TGTGCCAGCTCACCCGGGACCGGAGAGGAAAAACTGTTTTTT.

J is TRBJ2-2 and V is TRBV4-1; D might be TRBD2 (5 bases). Germline V CDR1 and CDR2: MGHRA, YSYEKL. V was shortened by 6 bases and J by 7 bases, with 21 bases between the two germline ends. This CDR3 has 16 residues. DNA for the CDR3: TGCGCCAGCAGACAGCTCTTGGGAGAACAACGCGGGGAGCTGTTTTTT. Translated, it gives CASRQLLGEQRGELFF.

The V call is TRBV3-1 (or the pseudogene TRBV3-2), the J call TRBJ1-4; perhaps TRBD1 as D (6 bases). This CDR3 contains 14 residues. Looked up from germline, CDR1 is LGHDT and CDR2 is YNNKEL (reference sequence). Trimming took 3 bases from V and 8 from J, leaving 13 bases between them. The DNA for the CDR3 is TGTGCCAGCAGCCATTCAGGGGCTCGCGAAAAACTGTTTTTT. The encoded protein is CASSHSGAREKLFF.

The V call is TRBV6-5, the J call TRBJ2-4, with 8 bases that match TRBD2. CDR1 and CDR2 (germline): MNHEY, SVGAGI. V dropped 6 bases and J dropped 0; count of bases not matched to a gene: 4. CDR3 length: 15 residues. CDR3 sequence: CASSRLALAKNIQYF. Written as DNA, the CDR3 is TGTGCCAGCAGCAGACTAGCGCTAGCCAAAAACATTCAGTACTTC.

The chain joins TRBV30 to TRBJ2-5; 12 bases agree with TRBD2. Germline V gene sequence: CDR1 GTSNPN, CDR2 SVGIG (reference sequence). This CDR3 has 13 amino acids. V was clipped by 4 bases and J by 4 bases; unmatched bases: 1. The CDR3 loop is CAWTGLAGETQYF. CDR3 bases: TGTGCCTGGACGGGACTAGCGGGAGAGACCCAGTACTTC. The variable domain in full, with the rest retrieved from reference TRBV30 and TRBJ2-5, is SQTIHQWPATLVQPVGSPLSLECTVEGTSNPNLYWYRQAAGRGLQLLFYSVGIGQISSEVPQNLSASRPQDRQFILSSKKLLLSDSGFYLCAWTGLAGETQYFGPGTRLLVL.

This clone was recorded a few times. The J gene is TRBJ2-7, the V gene TRBV4-2; 7 nucleotides agree with TRBD1. CDR1 LGHNA and CDR2 YNFKEQ come from the germline V gene. After removal of 1 base from V and 2 bases from J, the junction contained 2 bases not matched to a gene. The CDR3 covers 14 residues. DNA of the CDR3: TGTGCCAGCAGCCAAGGACAGGGAACCTACGAGCAGTACTTC. This codes for CASSQGQGTYEQYF.

The chain has TRBV28 and TRBJ1-1; D is perhaps TRBD1 (5 bases). Per germline, CDR1 MDHEN and CDR2 SYDVKM. Trimming took 2 bases from V and 3 from J, leaving 19 bases between them. The CDR3 length is 17 residues. The CDR3 coding sequence is TGTGCCAGCAGTTTACCACCTATAGGACAAGGGGACACTGAAGCTTTCTTT. It encodes CASSLPPIGQGDTEAFF.

The rearrangement joins TRBV24-1 to TRBJ2-7, with a tentative D call TRBD1 (6 bases). Germline V gene data show CDR1 as KGHDR and CDR2 as SFDVKD. The CDR3 spans 14 residues. With 6 bases removed from V and 2 bases from J, the gap between germline ends came to 13 bases. CDR3 residues: CATSPGVGPYEQYF. The CDR3 DNA follows: TGTGCCACCAGTCCAGGGGTGGGTCCCTACGAGCAGTACTTC.

The chain combines TRBV5-6 with TRBJ2-2; tentative D call: TRBD1 (6 bases). Per germline, CDR1 SGHDT and CDR2 YYEEEE. The CDR3 has 15 residues. V lost 2 bases and J lost 0, with 8 bases in between. The CDR3 DNA sequence: TGTGCCAGCAGCTTTGACAGGCCGAACACCGGGGAGCTGTTTTTT. It is translated as CASSFDRPNTGELFF.

The rearrangement joins TRBV27 to TRBJ2-7; unclear D gene. The V gene lost 7 bases and the J gene lost 4 bases, with 17 bases spanning the gap. The CDR3 is made up of 14 amino acids. Germline CDR1 is MNHEY and CDR2 is SMNVEV (reference sequence). This chain's CDR3 is CASTPGSRAYEQYF. DNA for the CDR3: TGTGCCAGCACCCCCGGGTCCCGAGCTTACGAGCAGTACTTC.

This CDR3 reads CASSFGDRGYGYTF. CDR3 nucleotides: TGCGCCAGCAGCTTTGGGGACAGGGGCTATGGCTACACCTTC. The chain is built from TRBV5-1 and TRBJ1-2, with TRBD1 matching 10 bases. CDR1 SGHRS and CDR2 YFSETQ come from the germline V gene. V lost 2 bases, J lost 4 bases, and 2 bases stayed unmatched. The CDR3 covers 14 residues.

This chain links TRBV4-1 with TRBJ1-6; 7 bases map to TRBD1. Germline assignment: CDR1 MGHRA and CDR2 YSYEKL. V trimming: 2 bases; J trimming: 0 bases; junction bases outside the gene matches: 10. This CDR3 comprises 19 residues. CDR3: CASSQRDSRINSYNSPLHF. The CDR3 DNA sequence: TGCGCCAGCAGCCAACGGGACAGCCGAATTAACTCCTATAATTCACCCCTCCACTTT.

The V gene is TRBV5-5, the J gene TRBJ1-6, with TRBD1 matching over 7 bases. J was trimmed by 7 bases and V by 5 bases; bases with no gene match: 3. Looked up from germline, CDR1 is SGHKS and CDR2 is YYEKEE (reference sequence). The CDR3 runs to 13 residues. The CDR3 loop is CASRGTDNSPLHF. The CDR3 region has the DNA TGTGCCAGCAGGGGGACAGACAATTCACCCCTCCACTTT.

The chain joins TRBV5-1 to TRBJ2-7; D is possibly TRBD1 (5 bases). Trimming shortened V by 0 bases and J by 2 bases, and 15 bases separated the two germline ends. The germline gives CDR1 SGHRS, CDR2 YFSETQ. The CDR3 spans 16 residues. The CDR3 nucleotides read TGCGCCAGCAGCTTGGAGGGCAGAGGACACACCTACGAGCAGTACTTC. Residues: CASSLEGRGHTYEQYF.

The rearrangement links TRBV11-2 to TRBJ1-1; D possibly corresponds to TRBD1 (5 bases). CDR1 is SGHAT, CDR2 FQNNGV, per germline. The CDR3 is made up of 14 amino acids. The V and J ends lost 4 bases and 3 bases respectively, with 12 bases between them. The CDR3 loop is CASSSRAGHTEAFF. The CDR3 DNA reads TGTGCCAGCAGCTCTCGGGCAGGGCACACTGAAGCTTTCTTT.

CDR3 DNA sequence: TGTGCCAGCAGCCCACTCAGTGGGCATAGGAGCACTGAAGCTTTCTTT. Protein: CASSPLSGHRSTEAFF. The J gene is TRBJ1-1, the V gene TRBV11-2; D not resolved. Deletions cut 5 bases from V and 4 bases from J, with 20 bases between. The CDR3 runs to 16 residues. In germline, CDR1 is SGHAT, CDR2 FQNNGV.

The chain couples TRBV12-3 or TRBV12-4 to TRBJ1-5; D is uncertain. There are 13 residues in the CDR3. Trimming removed 1 base from V and 6 bases from J, with 7 bases in between. Here the CDR3 DNA reads TGTGCCAGCAGTTTAGGAGGGATTCAGCCCCAGCATTTT. The encoded protein is CASSLGGIQPQHF.

This chain connects TRBV5-4 to TRBJ2-5, with a tentative D call TRBD2 (6 bases). The CDR3 covers 15 residues. From germline, CDR1 is SGHNT and CDR2 YYREEE (reference sequence). Trimming shortened V by 0 bases and J by 5 bases, and 14 bases separated the two germline ends. For the CDR3, the DNA is TGTGCCAGCAGCTTGGAGCGGGTCCCGATTGAGACCCAGTACTTC. This sequence encodes CASSLERVPIETQYF.